This T cell receptor (beta chain) was captured by sequencing in a study of shared clonotypes between healthy human individuals. The donors, healthy adults who were HIV-negative, had experienced no recent acute infections or vaccinations. CD4+ cells were split into CD45RA+ naive and CD45RA-negative memory subsets. Profiled with immunoSEQ multiplex PCR; TCRdb holds only in-frame clones, not every one. The table has millions of clones, roughly 94% seen once; the top ten hold roughly 0.13%. Germline V CDR1 and CDR2: MNHEY, SMNVEV (reference sequence). The V end lost 0 bases, the J end lost 2 bases, and 11 bases lay between the germline ends. This CDR3 is built from 15 residues.

This TCR derives from a man aged 18-30 years in good health. This sequence joins TRBV27 and TRBJ2-7; D is tentatively TRBD1 or TRBD2 (5 bases each). The specimen sequenced was naive CD4+ T cells sorted from blood. Subset meaning: CD45RA+ positively selected. CDR3 DNA sequence: TGTGCCAGCAGTTTATCCTTCATGGGACCCTACGAGCAGTACTTC. Its translation is CASSLSFMGPYEQYF.